The rows below give T cell receptor beta chains drawn from one sample of a study of blood T cell repertoires in COVID-19. The assay was immunoSEQ multiplex PCR, and TCRdb's table has in-frame clones only and misses some. The sample lists 150,000 to 200,000 clones; 70% to 85% were seen once. What was sequenced was peripheral blood. The receptors shown here come from a man aged 50 to 59 who had recovered from COVID-19. CDR3s include the opening cysteine and the closing phenylalanine or tryptophan. The D gene is left open where the match is weak. Some rows have no size entry. The others give once, few or many, or a class for an expanded clone.

TRBJ1-5 TRBV27 many TRBD1 14 TGTGCCAGCAGCAACAGGGGAAGGTATCAGCCCCAGCATTTT CASSNRGRYQPQHF
TRBJ2-2 TRBV19 - TRBD1 16 TGTGCCAGTAGTAAATGGGACAGCGCGAACACCGGGGAGCTGTTTTTT CASSKWDSANTGELFF
TRBJ1-1 TRBV5-1 - - 14 TGCGCCAGCAGCTTGTCTGCAGGTATCACTGAAGCTTTCTTT CASSLSAGITEAFF
TRBJ1-6 TRBV15 once - 15 TGTGCCACCAGCAGAGATGCTGGGCCACCGTCATCCCTCCACTTT CATSRDAGPPSSLHF
TRBJ2-5 TRBV6-5 few TRBD1 15 TGTGCCAGCACCGCGGACAGGGCTCGGAGAGAGACCCAGTACTTC CASTADRARRETQYF
TRBJ2-3 TRBV7-3 - TRBD2 16 TGTGCCAGCAGCTTAGGGACTAGACCCCGCACAGATACGCAGTATTTT CASSLGTRPRTDTQYF
TRBJ1-1 TRBV5-1 - TRBD1 15 TGCGCCAGCAGCAAAACGGGACAGGGGACCACTGAAGCTTTCTTT CASSKTGQGTTEAFF
TRBJ2-1 TRBV7-6 - TRBD2 15 TGTGCCAGCAGCTTGCCTAGCGGGAGGGCCGTTGAGCAGTTCTTC CASSLPSGRAVEQFF
TRBJ2-2 TRBV10-3 - - 17 TGTGCCATCAGTGGATTGATGAGCGGGTTCAACACCGGGGAGCTGTTTTTT CAISGLMSGFNTGELFF
TRBJ1-1 TRBV6-5 - - 14 TGTGCCAGCAGTCCACTCCGGGGTAACACTGAAGCTTTCTTT CASSPLRGNTEAFF
TRBJ2-7 TRBV12-3/TRBV12-4 - TRBD1 13 TGTGCCAGCAGCAGGACAGGGGCAGGCGAGCAGTACTTC CASSRTGAGEQYF
TRBJ2-5 TRBV29-1 - TRBD1 14 TGCAGCGGGAGGACAGGGGGTGGTAGGGAGACCCAGTACTTC CSGRTGGGRETQYF
TRBJ2-1 TRBV5-1 - TRBD1 16 TGCGCCAGCAGTGCCAGCTCCGGGACAGGGGGGAATGAGCAGTTCTTC CASSASSGTGGNEQFF
TRBJ2-3 TRBV5-6 - TRBD2 15 TGTGCCAGCAGCCCGGGACTAGCGGTTCTAGATACGCAGTATTTT CASSPGLAVLDTQYF
TRBJ1-5 TRBV4-2 - TRBD1 17 TGTGCCAGCAGCCAACCAGAAAGGGGACAGGGGCATCAGCCCCAGCATTTT CASSQPERGQGHQPQHF
TRBJ2-1 TRBV21-1 - - 17 TGTGCCAGCAGCCTAAAGTCGTTGCGGGAGGCCTCGTATGAGCAGTTCTTC CASSLKSLREASYEQFF
TRBJ2-7 TRBV4-3 - - 16 TGCGCCAGCAGCCTAAGCTGGTCACAGAGCTCCTACGAGCAGTACTTC CASSLSWSQSSYEQYF
TRBJ2-1 TRBV18 - - 15 TGTGCCAGCTCACCACAGGCCCAGGGAAGTAGTGAGCAGTTCTTC CASSPQAQGSSEQFF
TRBJ2-2 TRBV28 - - 15 TGTGCCAGCAGTTTTCTGAGGGAGGTCACCGGGGAGCTGTTTTTT CASSFLREVTGELFF
TRBJ2-1 TRBV5-6 - TRBD2 17 TGTGCCAGCAGCTTGGAACCGGGACTAGCGGTCTACAATGAGCAGTTCTTC CASSLEPGLAVYNEQFF
TRBJ2-7 TRBV14 - - 14 TGTGCCAGCAGCCGGGGGCGGCAATTCGGCGAGCAGTACTTC CASSRGRQFGEQYF